This T cell receptor (beta chain) was recorded in a study of spatial heterogeneity in lung cancer. Study context: Alpha-chain sequences were consistently detected less often than beta-chain sequences.

Study observations and caveats: Tumor TCRs that were ubiquitous and expanded showed up in blood more at resection than follow-up.

Time point described: sample taken at primary tumor resection. Tumor, nontumor lung or frozen PBMC supplied whole RNA that was sequenced unsorted. This clonotype came up many times. Its target is not known. MiXCR, run by TCRdb on the 5' RACE reads, gives a single entry per CDR3 protein. The sample consists of more than 12,000 distinct CDR3 sequences, about 10% of them appearing once. V lost 5 bases and J lost 6, with 20 bases in between. CDR1 and CDR2 from the germline V gene are SGDLS and YYNGEE. There are 15 residues in the CDR3. The chain uses TRBV9 and TRBJ2-5; weak D call: TRBD2 (6 bases). The receptor comes from a female donor with early-stage non-small cell lung cancer. The sample was PBMCs, taken at surgery. The CDR3 DNA is TGTGCCAGCAGTATGTCGGGGGAGCCGGGGAAGACCCAGTACTTC. It yields the protein CASSMSGEPGKTQYF.